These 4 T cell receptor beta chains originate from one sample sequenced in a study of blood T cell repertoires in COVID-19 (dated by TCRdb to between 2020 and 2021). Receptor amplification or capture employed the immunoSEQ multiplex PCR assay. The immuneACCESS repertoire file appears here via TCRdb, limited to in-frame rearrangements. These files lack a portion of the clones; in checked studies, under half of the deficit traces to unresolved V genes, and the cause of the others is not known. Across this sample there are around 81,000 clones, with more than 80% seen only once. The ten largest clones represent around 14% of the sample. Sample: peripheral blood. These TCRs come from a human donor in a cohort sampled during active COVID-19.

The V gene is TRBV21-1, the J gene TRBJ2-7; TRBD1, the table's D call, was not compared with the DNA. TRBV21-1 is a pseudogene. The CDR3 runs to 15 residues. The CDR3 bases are TGTGCCAGCAGCAATCCCCGGGACACTTCAGACGAGCAGTACTTC. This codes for CASSNPRDTSDEQYF.

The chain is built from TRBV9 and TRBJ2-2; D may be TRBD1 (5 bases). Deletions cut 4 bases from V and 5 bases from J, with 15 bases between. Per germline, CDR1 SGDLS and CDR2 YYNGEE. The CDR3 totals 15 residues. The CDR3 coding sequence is TGTGCCAGCAGCAAAAATACCAGGGAAACCGGGGAGCTGTTTTTT. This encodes CASSKNTRETGELFF.

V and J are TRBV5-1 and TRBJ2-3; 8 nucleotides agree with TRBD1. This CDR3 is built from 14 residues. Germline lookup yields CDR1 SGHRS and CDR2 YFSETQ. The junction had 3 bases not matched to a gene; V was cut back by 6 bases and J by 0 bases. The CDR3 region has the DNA TGCGCCAGCAATTCAGGGGGCAGCACAGATACGCAGTATTTT. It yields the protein CASNSGGSTDTQYF.

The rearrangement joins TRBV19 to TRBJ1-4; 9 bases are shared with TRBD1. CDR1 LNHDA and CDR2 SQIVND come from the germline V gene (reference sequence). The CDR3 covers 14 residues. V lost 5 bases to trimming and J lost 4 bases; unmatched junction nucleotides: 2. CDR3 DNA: TGTGCCAGTAGTGGGACAGGGCATAATGAAAAACTGTTTTTT. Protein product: CASSGTGHNEKLFF.